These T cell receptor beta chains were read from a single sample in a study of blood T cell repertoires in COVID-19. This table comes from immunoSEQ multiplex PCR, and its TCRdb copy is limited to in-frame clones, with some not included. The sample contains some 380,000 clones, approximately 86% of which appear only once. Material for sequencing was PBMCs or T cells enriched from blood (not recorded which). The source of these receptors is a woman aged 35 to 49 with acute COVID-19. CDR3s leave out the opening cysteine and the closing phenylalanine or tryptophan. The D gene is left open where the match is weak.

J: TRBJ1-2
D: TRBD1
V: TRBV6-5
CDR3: ASSKHRGNYGYT

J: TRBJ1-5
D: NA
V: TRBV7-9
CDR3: ASTVAGEGPQH

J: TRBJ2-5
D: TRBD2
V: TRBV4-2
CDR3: ASSPAGGAQETQY

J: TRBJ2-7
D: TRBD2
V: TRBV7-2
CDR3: ASGISGGSTYEQY

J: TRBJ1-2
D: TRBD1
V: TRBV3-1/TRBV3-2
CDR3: ASSPRKGTGVYGYT

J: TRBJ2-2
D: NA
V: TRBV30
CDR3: AWRMAGTANTGELF

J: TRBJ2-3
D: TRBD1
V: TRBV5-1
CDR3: ASSLKTGDATDTQY

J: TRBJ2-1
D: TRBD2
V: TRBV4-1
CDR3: ASSQGVSSGGTYEQF

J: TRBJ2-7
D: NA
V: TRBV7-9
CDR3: ASSLVGSGYEQY

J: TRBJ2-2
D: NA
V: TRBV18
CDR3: ASSPPATGLNTGELF

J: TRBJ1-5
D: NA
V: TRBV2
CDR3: ASREEQGIQPQH

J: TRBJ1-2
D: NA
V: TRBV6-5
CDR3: ASSYLGRVGGYT

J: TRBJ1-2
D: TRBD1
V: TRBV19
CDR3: ASLSNRGLGGYT

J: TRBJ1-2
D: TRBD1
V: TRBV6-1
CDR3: ASSEGGQNIYGYT

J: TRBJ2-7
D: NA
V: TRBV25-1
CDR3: ASSIGGEYEQY

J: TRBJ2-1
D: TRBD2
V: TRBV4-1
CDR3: ASSQDLGSGFNEQF

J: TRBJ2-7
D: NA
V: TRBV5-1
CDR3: ASSLGQPKDYEQY

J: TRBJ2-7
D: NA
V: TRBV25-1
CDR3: ASSEGGATYEQY

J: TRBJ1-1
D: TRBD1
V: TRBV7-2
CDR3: ASSLTGASTEAF

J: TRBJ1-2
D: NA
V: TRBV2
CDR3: ASSDHGENGYT

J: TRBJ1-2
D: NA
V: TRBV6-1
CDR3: ASSDWSYGYT

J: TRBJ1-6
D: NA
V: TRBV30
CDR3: AWSVPPGVYSPLH

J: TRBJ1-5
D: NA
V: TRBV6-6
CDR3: ASQGRGPQH

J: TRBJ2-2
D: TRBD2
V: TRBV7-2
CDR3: ASSLSSGLTGELF

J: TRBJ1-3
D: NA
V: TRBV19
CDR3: ASTPGTSGNTIY

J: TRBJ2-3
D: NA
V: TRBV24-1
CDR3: ATSGGTTDTQY

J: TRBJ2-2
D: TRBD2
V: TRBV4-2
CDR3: ASSQDWTSGIAINTGELF

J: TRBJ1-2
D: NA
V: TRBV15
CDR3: ATSPTGFNYGYT

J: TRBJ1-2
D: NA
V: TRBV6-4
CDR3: ASSDSPGARRGYT

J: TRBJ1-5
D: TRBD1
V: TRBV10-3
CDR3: AISNDRGRQPQH

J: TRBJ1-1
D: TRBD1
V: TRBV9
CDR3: ASSVAGQTNTEAF

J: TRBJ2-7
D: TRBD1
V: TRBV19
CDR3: ASSLTRDSSYEQY

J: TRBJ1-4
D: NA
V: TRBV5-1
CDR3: ASSPDRPPNEKLF

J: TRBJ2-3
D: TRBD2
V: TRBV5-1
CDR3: ASSLIGLAGEGNTQY

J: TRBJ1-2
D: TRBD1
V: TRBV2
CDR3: ASSQTTGGVGYT

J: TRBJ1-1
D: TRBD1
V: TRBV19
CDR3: ASSEDRARTRTEAF

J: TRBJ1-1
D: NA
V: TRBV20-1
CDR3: SVQGPTEAF

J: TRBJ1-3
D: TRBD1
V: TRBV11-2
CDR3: ASSLGQGRPSGNTIY

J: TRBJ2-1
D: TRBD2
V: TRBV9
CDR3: ASSVRPYSGGLNEQF

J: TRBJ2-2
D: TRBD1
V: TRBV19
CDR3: ATGHRGNTGELF

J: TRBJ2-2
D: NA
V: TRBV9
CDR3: ASSGGAPGGELF

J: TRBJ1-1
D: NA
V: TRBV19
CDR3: ASTFNRDTEAF

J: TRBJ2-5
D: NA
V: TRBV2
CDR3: ASTLMPTGRETQY

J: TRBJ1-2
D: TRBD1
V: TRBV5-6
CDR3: ASSLPDRDRPYGYT

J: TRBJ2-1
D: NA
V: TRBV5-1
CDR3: ASKRIYNEQF

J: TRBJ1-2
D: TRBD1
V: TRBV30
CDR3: AWIDTGGFGGYT

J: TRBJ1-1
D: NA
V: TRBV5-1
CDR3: ASSSSGARGTEAF

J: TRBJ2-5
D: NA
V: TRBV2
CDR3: ASSKGPGFEETQY

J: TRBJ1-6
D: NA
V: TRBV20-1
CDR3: SASAGFINNSPLH

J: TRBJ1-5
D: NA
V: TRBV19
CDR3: ASSIARHTSNQPQH

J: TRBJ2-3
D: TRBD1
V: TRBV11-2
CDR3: ASSPPLRQGRSTDTQY

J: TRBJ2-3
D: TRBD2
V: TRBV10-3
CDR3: AISPPGSGGTDTQY

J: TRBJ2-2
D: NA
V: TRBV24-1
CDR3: ATSDFYSLNTGELF

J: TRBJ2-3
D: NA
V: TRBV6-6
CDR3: ASSRLGDTQY